This T cell receptor beta chain was identified during a study of technical replicates of blood from four donors. Sequencing was performed with immunoSEQ multiplex PCR; in TCRdb, only in-frame clones are kept and a portion is missing. The sample records tens of thousands of clones, 90% being singletons. Germline V gene sequence: CDR1 MNHNS, CDR2 SASEGT. The length of the CDR3 is 15 residues. V lost 8 bases to trimming and J lost 4 bases, with 21 bases between them. This TCR was recovered from a human donor in good health. Some clones in this sample may be carry-over from other donors' samples. Sequencing was performed on PBMCs. The V call is TRBV6-1, the J call TRBJ2-7; possible D gene TRBD1, 6 bases. Written as DNA, the CDR3 is TGTGCCAGCGGCCCTGGACAGATAACGATATACGAGCAGTACTTC. Residues: CASGPGQITIYEQYF.